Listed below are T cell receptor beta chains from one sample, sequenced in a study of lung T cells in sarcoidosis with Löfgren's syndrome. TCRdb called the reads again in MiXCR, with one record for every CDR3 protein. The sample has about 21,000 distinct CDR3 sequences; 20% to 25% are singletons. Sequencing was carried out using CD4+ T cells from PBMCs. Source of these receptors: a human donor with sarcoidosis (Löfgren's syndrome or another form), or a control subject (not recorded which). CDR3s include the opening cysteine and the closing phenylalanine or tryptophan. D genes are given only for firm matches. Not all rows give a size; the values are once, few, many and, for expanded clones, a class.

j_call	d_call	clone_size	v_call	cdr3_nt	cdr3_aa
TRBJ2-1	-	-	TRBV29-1	TGCAGCGTGGGGTCGCCAAATGAGCAGTTCTTC	CSVGSPNEQFF
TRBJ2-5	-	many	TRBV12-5	TGTGCTAGTGGTCCCCAGCTAGTCCACCAAGAGACCCAGTACTTC	CASGPQLVHQETQYF
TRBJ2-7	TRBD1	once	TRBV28	TGTGCCAACAGATACCGGGACAGGAACTACGAGCAGTACTTC	CANRYRDRNYEQYF
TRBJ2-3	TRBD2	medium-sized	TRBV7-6	TGTGCCAGCAGCCGCATAGCGGGAGGTACAGATACGCAGTATTTT	CASSRIAGGTDTQYF
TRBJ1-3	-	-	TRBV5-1	TGCGCCAGCAGCTTGGCTGGACCGTTACAATCCTCTGGAAACATCATATATTTC	CASSLAGPLQSSGNIIYF
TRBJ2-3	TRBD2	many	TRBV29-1	TGCAGCGTTGCTTTTTCGGCTAGCGGGACAGATACGCAGTATTTT	CSVAFSASGTDTQYF
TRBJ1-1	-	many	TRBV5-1	TGCGCCAGCAGCTTGGCCTCCATGAACACTGAAGCTTTCTTT	CASSLASMNTEAFF
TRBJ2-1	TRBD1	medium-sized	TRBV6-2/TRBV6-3	TGTGCCAGCAGGGGGGACAGCATCAATGAGCAGTTCTTC	CASRGDSINEQFF
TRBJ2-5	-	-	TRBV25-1	TGTGCCAGCAGTGACCCCGGTTCGGTGGGGACCCAGTACTTC	CASSDPGSVGTQYF
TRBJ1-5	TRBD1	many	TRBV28	TGTGCCAGCAGTAGGACAGGCGGTGGGGATCAGCCCCAGCATTTT	CASSRTGGGDQPQHF
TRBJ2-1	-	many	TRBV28	TGTGCCAGCAGCCTCCCAGTGAATGAGCAGTTCTTC	CASSLPVNEQFF
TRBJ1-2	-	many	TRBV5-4	TGTGCCAGCAGCCCGGACAGTAACTATGGCTACACCTTC	CASSPDSNYGYTF
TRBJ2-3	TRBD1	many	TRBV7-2	TGTGCCAGCAGCTATGACAGGGGGTTCACAGATACGCAGTATTTT	CASSYDRGFTDTQYF
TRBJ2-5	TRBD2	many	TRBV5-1	TGCGCCAGCAGCTTGTCGACAGGGGCGGCTAGCGGGAGGGCCGGGAAGACCCAGTACTTC	CASSLSTGAASGRAGKTQYF
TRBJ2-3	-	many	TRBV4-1	TGCGCCAGCAGCCAAGAAGGAGTTCCCCCAGATACGCAGTATTTT	CASSQEGVPPDTQYF
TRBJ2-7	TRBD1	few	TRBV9	TGTGCCAGCAGCGTAGCGACAGGGGATCCCTACGAGCAGTACTTC	CASSVATGDPYEQYF
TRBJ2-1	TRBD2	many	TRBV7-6	TGTGCCAGCAGCTTAGAGAGGGTTCCGGGGGGCAATGAGCAGTTCTTC	CASSLERVPGGNEQFF
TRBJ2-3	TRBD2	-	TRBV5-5	TGTGCCAGCAGCGGGAGCGGGAGGGGAGATACGCAGTATTTT	CASSGSGRGDTQYF
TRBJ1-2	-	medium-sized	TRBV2	TGTGCCAGCAGTGAACACAGATATGGCTACACCTTC	CASSEHRYGYTF
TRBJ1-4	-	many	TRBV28	TGTGCCAGCAGTTTTTCTGGGGGCCTAGGGGAAAAACTGTTTTTT	CASSFSGGLGEKLFF
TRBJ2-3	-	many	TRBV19	TGTGCCAGTAGTACGGGACCGTCCTTCACAGATACGCAGTATTTT	CASSTGPSFTDTQYF
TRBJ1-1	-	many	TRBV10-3	TGTGCCATCAGTGAGTCCGGGGTTAACACTGAAGCTTTCTTT	CAISESGVNTEAFF
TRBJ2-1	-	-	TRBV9	TGTGCCAGCAGCCCCCGAGAGTTCCATGAGCAGTTCTTC	CASSPREFHEQFF
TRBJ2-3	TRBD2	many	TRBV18	TGTGCCAGCTCACCACCGGCGGGAGGATTCACAGATACGCAGTATTTT	CASSPPAGGFTDTQYF
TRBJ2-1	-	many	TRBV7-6	TGTGCCAGCAGCTTAGGACTAGTCTACAATGAGCAGTTCTTC	CASSLGLVYNEQFF
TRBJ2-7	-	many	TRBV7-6	TGTGCCAGCAGCCCAAGGGCTGGGAGCTCCTACGAGCAGTACTTC	CASSPRAGSSYEQYF
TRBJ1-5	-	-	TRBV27	TGTGCCAGCAGCGCACTCGGAGGGGATCAGCCCCAGCATTTT	CASSALGGDQPQHF
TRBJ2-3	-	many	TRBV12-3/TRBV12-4	TGTGCCAGCAGCGCCCGGGGCAGACAACCGGATACGCAGTATTTT	CASSARGRQPDTQYF
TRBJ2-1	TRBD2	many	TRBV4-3	TGCGCCAGCAGCAGAGGGACTAGCGGGGTAAATGAGCAGTTCTTC	CASSRGTSGVNEQFF
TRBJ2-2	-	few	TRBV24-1	TGTGCCACCAGCACCCTCCGGACCGGGGAGCTGTTTTTT	CATSTLRTGELFF
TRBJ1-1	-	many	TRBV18	TGTGCCAGCTCACCAACGAGACAAGCCCCGAGGAACACTGAAGCTTTCTTT	CASSPTRQAPRNTEAFF
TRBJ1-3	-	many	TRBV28	TGTGCCAGCAGTCCCGGGAGTCAGAGCGGAAACACCATATATTTT	CASSPGSQSGNTIYF
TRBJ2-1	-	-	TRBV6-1	TGTGCCAGCACCCTGGACGGCTATGAGCAGTTCTTC	CASTLDGYEQFF
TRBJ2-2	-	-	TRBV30	TGTGCCTGGAAGTCGGTGGGGGGCTCGAACACCGGGGAGCTGTTTTTT	CAWKSVGGSNTGELFF
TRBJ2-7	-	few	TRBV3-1	TGTGCCAGCAGCAAAGCCTTGGACACAATCTACGAGCAGTACTTC	CASSKALDTIYEQYF
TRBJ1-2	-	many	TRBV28	TGTGCCAGCGGAAGGGGTTCTGGCTACACCTTC	CASGRGSGYTF
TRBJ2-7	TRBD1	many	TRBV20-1	TGCAGTGCTGACCCAAACACCGGGACAGGGGGCTACGAGCAGTACTTC	CSADPNTGTGGYEQYF
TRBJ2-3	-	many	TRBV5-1	TGCGCCAGCAAGGCCGGAGAGACCACAGATACGCAGTATTTT	CASKAGETTDTQYF
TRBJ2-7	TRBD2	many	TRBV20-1	TGCAGTGCTAGACGGCTAGCGGGGGACTACGAGCAGTACTTC	CSARRLAGDYEQYF
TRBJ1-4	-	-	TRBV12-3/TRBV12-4	TGTGCCAGCTCCCACTTGGGGTCGGAGGAAAAACTGTTTTTT	CASSHLGSEEKLFF
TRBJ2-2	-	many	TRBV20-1	TGCAGTGCTAGACGGGGAGCCGGGCCGGGCGCCGGGGAGCTGTTTTTT	CSARRGAGPGAGELFF
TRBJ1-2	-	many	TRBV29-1	TGCAGCGTTGAGGATAGGGGCTATGGCTACACCTTC	CSVEDRGYGYTF
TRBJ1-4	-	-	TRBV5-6	TGTGCCAGCAGCCGCGGGGGGACATCCGAAAAACTGTTTTTT	CASSRGGTSEKLFF
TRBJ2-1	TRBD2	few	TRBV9	TGTGCCAGCAGCGTTGTTAGCGGGAGGGCCTTGTATGAGCAGTTCTTC	CASSVVSGRALYEQFF
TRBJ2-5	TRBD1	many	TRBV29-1	TGCAGCGTAGCCGGGACAGTGAGGGAGACCCAGTACTTC	CSVAGTVRETQYF
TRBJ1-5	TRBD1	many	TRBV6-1	TGTGCTACTGACAGGGGGCGTAATCAGCCCCAGCATTTT	CATDRGRNQPQHF
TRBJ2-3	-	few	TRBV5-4	TGTGCCAGCAGCTTCCCCGACTTGGGCACAGATTCGCAGTATTTT	CASSFPDLGTDSQYF
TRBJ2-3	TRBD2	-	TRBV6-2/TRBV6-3	TGTGCCATCAGGTCGGGCAGGGAGGGTGATACGCAGTATTTT	CAIRSGREGDTQYF
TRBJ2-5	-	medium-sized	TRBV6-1	TGTGCCAGCACCCTGAAAGAGACCCAGTACTTC	CASTLKETQYF